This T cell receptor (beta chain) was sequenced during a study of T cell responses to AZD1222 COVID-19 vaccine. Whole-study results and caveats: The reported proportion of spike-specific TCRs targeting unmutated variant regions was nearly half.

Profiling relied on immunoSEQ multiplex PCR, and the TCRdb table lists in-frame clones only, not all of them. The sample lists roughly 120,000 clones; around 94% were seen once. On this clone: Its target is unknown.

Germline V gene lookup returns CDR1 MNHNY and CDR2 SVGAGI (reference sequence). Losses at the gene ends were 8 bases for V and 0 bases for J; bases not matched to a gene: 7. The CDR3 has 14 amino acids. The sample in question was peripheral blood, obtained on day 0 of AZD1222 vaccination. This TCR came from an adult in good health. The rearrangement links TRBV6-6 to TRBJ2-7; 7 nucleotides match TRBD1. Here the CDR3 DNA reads TGTGCCAGCCGGATACAGGGGAGCTCCTACGAGCAGTACTTC. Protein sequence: CASRIQGSSYEQYF.